The clone carrying this T cell receptor (beta chain) was seen many times. What it binds is not known. In the original workflow: In papillary thyroid cancer, a distant-metastasis classifier was built using CDR3 differences across clinicopathological groups. TCRdb reanalyzed the PCR reads with MiXCR. The V and J calls and clone size are TCRdb's, not the authors'. Altogether approximately 20,000 clones are present, 15% to 20% being singletons, with the ten largest covering roughly 20%. V was pared by 4 bases and J by 7 bases, with 13 bases between. Germline V gene data show CDR1 as SGHNT and CDR2 as YENEEA. The CDR3 covers 14 residues. The source of the sample is a study of metastatic and nonmetastatic thyroid tumors. The overall study: Samples came from malignant and benign thyroid patients, and repertoires were compared across blood and tumor or nodule tissue. The study's findings and limits: Reportedly, malignant thyroid tumors had significantly higher TCR beta diversity than benign nodules, in blood and tumor.

No treatment of any kind had been given to any patient before thyroid surgery. The clonotype comes from a male donor with papillary thyroid cancer or a benign thyroid nodule (not recorded which). Some clones in this sample may be carry-over from other donors' samples. The V and J genes are TRBV11-3 and TRBJ1-4, with D tentatively TRBD1 (5 bases). Sequenced: blood. The CDR3 loop reads CASSSQGEGEKLFF. The CDR3 bases are TGTGCCAGCAGCTCGCAGGGAGAAGGTGAAAAACTGTTTTTT.